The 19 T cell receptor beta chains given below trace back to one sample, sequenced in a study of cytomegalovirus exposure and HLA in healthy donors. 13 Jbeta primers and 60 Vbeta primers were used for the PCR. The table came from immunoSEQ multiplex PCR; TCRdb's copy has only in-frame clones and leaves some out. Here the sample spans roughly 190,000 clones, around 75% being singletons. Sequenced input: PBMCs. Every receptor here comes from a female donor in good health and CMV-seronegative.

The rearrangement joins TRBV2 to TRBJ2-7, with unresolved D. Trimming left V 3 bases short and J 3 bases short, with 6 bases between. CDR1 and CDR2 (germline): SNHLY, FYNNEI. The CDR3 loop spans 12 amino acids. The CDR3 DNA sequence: TGTGCCAGCAGTGACGTCTACTACGAGCAGTACTTC. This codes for CASSDVYYEQYF.

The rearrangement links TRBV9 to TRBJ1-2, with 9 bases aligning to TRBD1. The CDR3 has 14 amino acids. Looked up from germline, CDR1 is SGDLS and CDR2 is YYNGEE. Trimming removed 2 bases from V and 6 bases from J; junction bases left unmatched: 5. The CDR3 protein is CASSVLTGGDGYTF. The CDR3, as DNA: TGTGCCAGCAGCGTCCTAACAGGGGGCGATGGCTACACCTTC.

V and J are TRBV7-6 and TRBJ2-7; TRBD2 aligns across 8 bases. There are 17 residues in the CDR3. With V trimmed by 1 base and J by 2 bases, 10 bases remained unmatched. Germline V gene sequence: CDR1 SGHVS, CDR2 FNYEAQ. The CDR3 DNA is TGTGCCAGCAGCTTAGTTACTCAAGCGGGGGCCACCTACGAGCAGTACTTC. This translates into CASSLVTQAGATYEQYF.

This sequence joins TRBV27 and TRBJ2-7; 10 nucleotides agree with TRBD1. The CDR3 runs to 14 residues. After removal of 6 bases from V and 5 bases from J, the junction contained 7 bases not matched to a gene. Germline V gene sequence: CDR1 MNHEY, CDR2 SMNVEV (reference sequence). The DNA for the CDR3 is TGTGCCAGCAGAAAGACAGGGGGCTTCAACGAGCAGTACTTC. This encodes CASRKTGGFNEQYF.

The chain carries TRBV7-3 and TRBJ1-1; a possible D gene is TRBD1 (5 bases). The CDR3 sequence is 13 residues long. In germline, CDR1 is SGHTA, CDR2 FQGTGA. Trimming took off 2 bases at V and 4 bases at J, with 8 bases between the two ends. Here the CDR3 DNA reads TGTGCCAGCAGCTTACAGGGTGGCACTGAAGCTTTCTTT. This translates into CASSLQGGTEAFF.

This chain's CDR3 is CASSPGTSGRGSSYEQYF. CDR3 sequence (DNA): TGTGCCAGCAGCCCGGGGACTAGCGGGAGAGGAAGCTCCTACGAGCAGTACTTC. V usage is TRBV9 and J usage is TRBJ2-7; 14 bases line up with TRBD2. V was pared by 4 bases and J by 0 bases, with 9 bases of the junction left unmatched. Germline V gene sequence: CDR1 SGDLS, CDR2 YYNGEE. The CDR3 contains 18 residues.

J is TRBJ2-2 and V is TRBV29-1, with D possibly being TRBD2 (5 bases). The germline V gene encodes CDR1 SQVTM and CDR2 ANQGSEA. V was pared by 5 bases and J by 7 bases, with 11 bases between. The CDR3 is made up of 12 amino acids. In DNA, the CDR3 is TGCAGCGTTTCCCCGGGGTACGGGGAGCTGTTTTTT. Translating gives CSVSPGYGELFF.

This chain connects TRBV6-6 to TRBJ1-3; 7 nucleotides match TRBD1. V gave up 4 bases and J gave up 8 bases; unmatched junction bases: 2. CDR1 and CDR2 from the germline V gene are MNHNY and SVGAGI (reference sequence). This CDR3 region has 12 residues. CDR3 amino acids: CASSSQGDTIYF. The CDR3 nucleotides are TGTGCCAGCAGTTCCCAGGGGGACACCATATATTTT.

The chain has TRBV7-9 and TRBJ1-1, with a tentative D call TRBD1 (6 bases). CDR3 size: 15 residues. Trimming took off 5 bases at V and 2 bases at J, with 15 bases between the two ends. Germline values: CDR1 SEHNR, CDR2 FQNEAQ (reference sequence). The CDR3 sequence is CASSERQAVNTEAFF. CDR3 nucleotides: TGTGCCAGCAGCGAAAGACAGGCGGTTAACACTGAAGCTTTCTTT.

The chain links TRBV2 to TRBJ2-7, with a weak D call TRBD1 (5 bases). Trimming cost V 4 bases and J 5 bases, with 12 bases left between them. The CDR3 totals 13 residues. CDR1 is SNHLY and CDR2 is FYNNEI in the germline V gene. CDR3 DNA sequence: TGTGCCAGCAGTGTAGGGGTTACGGACGAGCAGTACTTC. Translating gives CASSVGVTDEQYF.

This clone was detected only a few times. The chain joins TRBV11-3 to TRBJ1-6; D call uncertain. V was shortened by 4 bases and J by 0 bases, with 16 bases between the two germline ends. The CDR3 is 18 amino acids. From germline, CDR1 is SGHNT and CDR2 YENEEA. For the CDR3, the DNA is TGTGCCAGCAGCTCAAAAGCGGTTGGCAACTCCTATAATTCACCCCTCCACTTT. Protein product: CASSSKAVGNSYNSPLHF.

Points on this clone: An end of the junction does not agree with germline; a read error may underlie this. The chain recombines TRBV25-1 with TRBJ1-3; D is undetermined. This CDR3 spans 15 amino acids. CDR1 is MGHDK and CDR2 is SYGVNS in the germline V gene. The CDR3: CASSEGGFSGNTTYF. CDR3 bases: TGTGCCAGCAGTGAAGGAGGCTTCTCTGGAAACACCACATATTTT.

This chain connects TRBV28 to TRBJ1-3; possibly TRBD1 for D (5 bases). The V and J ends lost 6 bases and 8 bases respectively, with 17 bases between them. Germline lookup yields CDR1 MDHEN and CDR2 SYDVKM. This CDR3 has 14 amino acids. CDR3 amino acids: CASSPRDSTDTIYF. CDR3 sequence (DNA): TGTGCCAGCAGCCCTCGGGACTCCACGGACACCATATATTTT.

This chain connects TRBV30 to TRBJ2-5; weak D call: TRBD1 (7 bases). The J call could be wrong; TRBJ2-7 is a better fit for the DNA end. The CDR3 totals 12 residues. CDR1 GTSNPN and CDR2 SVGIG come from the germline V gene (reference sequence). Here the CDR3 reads CAYQGGGYEQYF. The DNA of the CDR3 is TGTGCCTACCAGGGGGGCGGCTACGAGCAGTACTTC.

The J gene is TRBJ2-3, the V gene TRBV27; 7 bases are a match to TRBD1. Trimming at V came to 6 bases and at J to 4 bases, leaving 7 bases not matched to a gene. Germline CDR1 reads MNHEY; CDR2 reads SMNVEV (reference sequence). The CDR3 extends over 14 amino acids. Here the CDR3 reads CASSGQAGPDTQYF. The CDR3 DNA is TGTGCCAGCAGCGGACAGGCTGGTCCAGATACGCAGTATTTT.

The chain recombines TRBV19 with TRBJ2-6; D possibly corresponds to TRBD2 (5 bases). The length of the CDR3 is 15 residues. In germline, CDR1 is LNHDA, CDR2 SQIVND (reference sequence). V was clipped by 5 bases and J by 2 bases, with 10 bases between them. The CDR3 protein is CASSEGLPGANVLTF. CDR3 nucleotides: TGTGCCAGTAGTGAGGGTCTGCCTGGGGCCAACGTCCTGACTTTC.

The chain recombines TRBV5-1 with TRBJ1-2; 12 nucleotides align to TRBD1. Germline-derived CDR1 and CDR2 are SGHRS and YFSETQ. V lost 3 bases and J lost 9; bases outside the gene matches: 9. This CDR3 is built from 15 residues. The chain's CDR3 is CASSSDGTGGVSYTF. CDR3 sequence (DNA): TGCGCCAGCAGCTCTGATGGGACAGGGGGCGTTAGCTACACCTTC.

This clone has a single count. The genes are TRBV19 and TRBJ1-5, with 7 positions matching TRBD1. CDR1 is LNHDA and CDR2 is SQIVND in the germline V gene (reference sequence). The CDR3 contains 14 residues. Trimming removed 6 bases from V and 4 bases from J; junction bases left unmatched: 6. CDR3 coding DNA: TGTGCCAGTAGATCGACAGGGCGGAATCAGCCCCAGCATTTT. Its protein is CASRSTGRNQPQHF.

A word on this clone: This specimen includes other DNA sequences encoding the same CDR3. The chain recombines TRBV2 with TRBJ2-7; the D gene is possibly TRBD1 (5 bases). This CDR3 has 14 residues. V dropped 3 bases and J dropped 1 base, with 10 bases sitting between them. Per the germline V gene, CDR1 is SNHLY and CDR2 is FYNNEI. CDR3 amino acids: CASSEARGSYEQYF. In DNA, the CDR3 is TGTGCCAGCAGTGAGGCAAGGGGTTCCTACGAGCAGTACTTC.